These T cell receptor beta chains were read from a single sample in a study of shared T cell receptors in the human thymus. Profiling relied on immunoSEQ multiplex PCR, and the TCRdb table lists in-frame clones only, not all of them. There are 550,000 to 800,000 clones in the sample; 70% to 90% occur only once, and roughly 0.01% lies in the top ten. These records were also assigned to another study, of human thymus T cells.

The specimen sequenced was thymocytes. These receptor sequences come from a girl younger than two with a congenital heart defect. Each CDR3 is given with its conserved first and last residue. A D gene is named only where the DNA matches it firmly. Clone sizes are given selectively: once, few, many, or a class where the clone is expanded.

TRBV12-5	-	-	TRBJ2-2	TGTGCTAGTGGTTCTCGGACAGGGACTATGAACACCGGGGAGCTGTTTTTT	CASGSRTGTMNTGELFF
TRBV9	TRBD2	-	TRBJ2-7	TGTGCCAGCAGCGTAGGAGCGGGGGGGCCCGGGTACGAGCAGTACTTC	CASSVGAGGPGYEQYF
TRBV5-1	-	-	TRBJ1-3	TGCGCCAGCAGCTTGGGCAGGGCAAGCTCTGGAAACACCATATATTTT	CASSLGRASSGNTIYF
TRBV25-1	-	-	TRBJ2-4	TGTGCCAGCGAGCGGAAAAACATTCAGTACTTC	CASERKNIQYF
TRBV11-2	TRBD1	-	TRBJ2-3	TGTGCCAGCAGCCGAGGTGTAAGGTCTCTCCGCACAGGGGCAGATACGCAGTATTTT	CASSRGVRSLRTGADTQYF
TRBV30	-	-	TRBJ1-2	TGTGCCTGGAGTGTACCTTTTTTTTGTCTCAAGACGGCGGTGGACTGCTATGGCTACACCTTC	CAWSVPFFCLKTAVDCYGYTF
TRBV7-9	-	-	TRBJ1-3	TGTGCCAGCAGCTCACAGGGCTGGGGATCTGGAAACACCATATATTTT	CASSSQGWGSGNTIYF
TRBV29-1	-	-	TRBJ1-2	TGCAGCGCCCCCCAGGGTACCGGCTACACCTTC	CSAPQGTGYTF
TRBV6-6	-	-	TRBJ1-4	TGTGCCAGCAGCTCCCACAGGGTTGGGGAAAAACTGTTTTTT	CASSSHRVGEKLFF
TRBV4-1	-	-	TRBJ1-3	TGCGCCAGCAAAGTCAGGGGTTCCTCTGGAAACACCATATATTTT	CASKVRGSSGNTIYF
TRBV5-6	-	-	TRBJ2-7	TGTGCCAGCAGCGTTGGGGCAGGGATCTACGAGCAGTACTTC	CASSVGAGIYEQYF
TRBV5-5	-	-	TRBJ2-2	TGTGCCAGCAGCTTAGCACAGGGAGACGGGGAGCTGTTTTTT	CASSLAQGDGELFF
TRBV6-4	-	-	TRBJ1-5	TGTGCCAGCAGCCCAGAACAGGTGGGCAATCAGCCCCAGCATTTT	CASSPEQVGNQPQHF
TRBV5-6	TRBD1	few	TRBJ1-5	TGTGCCAGCAGCTCGACAGGGTTTAGCAATCAGCCCCAGCATTTT	CASSSTGFSNQPQHF
TRBV5-1	-	-	TRBJ2-7	TGCGCCAGCAGCTTCGGACTCGAGCAGTACTTC	CASSFGLEQYF
TRBV4-1	-	-	TRBJ1-1	TGCGCCAGCAGCCACCCCACCGGTTGGGGGGATGGCACTGAAGCTTTCTTT	CASSHPTGWGDGTEAFF
TRBV7-9	TRBD1	-	TRBJ1-2	TGTGCCAGCAGCTTTCGACAGGGGACGGTGAACTATGGCTACACCTTC	CASSFRQGTVNYGYTF
TRBV7-2	TRBD2	-	TRBJ2-5	TGTGCCAGCAGCTTAGGACTAGCGGGGGGTACCCAAGAGACCCAGTACTTC	CASSLGLAGGTQETQYF
TRBV15	-	-	TRBJ1-5	TGTGCCACCAGCAGACCTCCGCTTCTAAGGGGTTCTGGTCAGCCCCAGCATTTT	CATSRPPLLRGSGQPQHF
TRBV10-3	-	-	TRBJ2-3	TGTGCCATCCTCGGGGAGCGCTACACAGATACGCAGTATTTT	CAILGERYTDTQYF
TRBV4-2	-	once	TRBJ1-1	TGTGCCAGCAGCCCCTCTAGGCCGGGAATGAACACTGAAGCTTTCTTT	CASSPSRPGMNTEAFF
TRBV6-1	-	few	TRBJ1-2	TGTGCCAGCAGTGAATGGAGTGGGGTTGAGGGTGGCTACACCTTC	CASSEWSGVEGGYTF
TRBV9	-	-	TRBJ2-3	TGTGCCAGCAGCGTGTTTAGAACCACAGATACGCAGTATTTT	CASSVFRTTDTQYF
TRBV2	TRBD1	-	TRBJ1-2	TGTGCCAGCAGACCGGGGACAGGGTGTTTCGGCTACACCTTC	CASRPGTGCFGYTF
TRBV7-2	-	-	TRBJ1-4	TGTGCCAGCAGCTTAACGGGGGCTAATGAAAAACTGTTTTTT	CASSLTGANEKLFF
TRBV5-5	TRBD1	-	TRBJ1-4	TGTGCCAGCAGCCGGGACAGGGAGTGGGGTGAAAAACTGTTTTTT	CASSRDREWGEKLFF
TRBV5-5	TRBD2	-	TRBJ2-5	TGTGCCAGCAGCAGTAGCGGGGGGGCTGAAGAGACCCAGTACTTC	CASSSSGGAEETQYF
TRBV10-2	-	-	TRBJ2-7	TGCGCCAGCAGTGAGTCCACCTCCAGTGGCTACGAGCAGTACTTC	CASSESTSSGYEQYF
TRBV19	TRBD1	-	TRBJ2-7	TGTGCCAGTAGTATTGGGACAGGCTCCTACGAGCAGTACTTC	CASSIGTGSYEQYF
TRBV27	TRBD1	few	TRBJ1-2	TGTGCCAGCAGTCCAACAAACCTCAGGGGGGTTAACTATGGCTACACCTTC	CASSPTNLRGVNYGYTF
TRBV18	-	-	TRBJ2-6	TGTGCCAGCTCCTTACAGGGTGCCTACTCTGGGGCCAACGTCCTGACTTTC	CASSLQGAYSGANVLTF
TRBV7-9	-	once	TRBJ1-2	TGTGCCAGCAGCCGCCGGGTTATTCCAGGGTTCACCTTC	CASSRRVIPGFTF
TRBV6-5	-	once	TRBJ1-2	TGTGCCAGCAGTTACTTAGCGGAGCACCTCTATGGCTACACCTTC	CASSYLAEHLYGYTF
TRBV30	TRBD2	-	TRBJ2-3	TGTGCCTGGAGTAAATTGGTAGCGGGGGACTCCAGCACAGATACGCAGTATTTT	CAWSKLVAGDSSTDTQYF
TRBV29-1	TRBD2	-	TRBJ2-7	TGCAGCGTTGCTTTAATGGGGACTAAGACCTACGAGCAGTACTTC	CSVALMGTKTYEQYF
TRBV19	-	-	TRBJ2-7	TGTGCCAGTAAAGACAGGCAAAGACGTCACGAGCAGTACTTC	CASKDRQRRHEQYF
TRBV28	TRBD1	-	TRBJ1-4	TGTGCCAGCAGTCCGGGGACAGGGGTTAATGAAAAACTGTTTTTT	CASSPGTGVNEKLFF
TRBV28	-	-	TRBJ1-2	TGTGCCAGCAGTTTATTGATCCGGGGGGGCTACACCTTC	CASSLLIRGGYTF
TRBV20-1	TRBD2	-	TRBJ2-5	TGCAGTGCTGACATTACCGGGACTAAGTACTTC	CSADITGTKYF
TRBV6-5	-	-	TRBJ2-7	TGTGCCAGCAGTTACAGGGACACCCTCTACGAGCAGTACTTC	CASSYRDTLYEQYF
TRBV19	TRBD2	-	TRBJ2-1	TGTGCCAGTAGTATCCTAGCGGTTAGCTCCTACAATGAGCAGTTCTTC	CASSILAVSSYNEQFF
TRBV27	TRBD1	-	TRBJ2-3	TGTGCCAGCAGTTCAAAGCCCTCCGACAGGGGGCTTAGCACAGATACGCAGTATTTT	CASSSKPSDRGLSTDTQYF
TRBV15	TRBD1	once	TRBJ2-1	TGTGCCACCAGCAGAGGCTCAACAGGGGGGAGCTCCTACAATGAGCAGTTCTTC	CATSRGSTGGSSYNEQFF
TRBV9	TRBD1	-	TRBJ2-7	TGTGCCAGCAGCGTAGCACAGGGGGGTTACGAGCAGTACTTC	CASSVAQGGYEQYF
TRBV9	TRBD2	-	TRBJ2-7	TGTGCCAGCAGCGCCACCGGACTAGCGGGGGGCCACGAGCAGTACTTC	CASSATGLAGGHEQYF
TRBV5-1	-	-	TRBJ1-1	TGCGCCAGCAGCTTGTCAATTCCCGGCGGAATGAACACTGAAGCTTTCTTT	CASSLSIPGGMNTEAFF
TRBV27	TRBD2	few	TRBJ2-1	TGTGCCAGCAGCCCGATTCTGAACTCCGGGACTAGCGGGGGGGCTGATTTGCGCAATGAGCAGTTCTTC	CASSPILNSGTSGGADLRNEQFF
TRBV25-1	TRBD1	-	TRBJ1-2	TGTGCCAGCAGTGAAGGGGACAGGGAGAGTATATGCTACACCTTC	CASSEGDRESICYTF
TRBV5-1	TRBD1	-	TRBJ1-1	TGCGCCAGCAGCTCAGGACAGGGACACACTGAAGCTTTCTTT	CASSSGQGHTEAFF
TRBV10-1	-	-	TRBJ2-7	TGCGCCAGCAGTCACCGGACCCAGACAGAACCCGGTGTCGGCCAGGGCTACGAGCAGTACTTC	CASSHRTQTEPGVGQGYEQYF
TRBV5-5	-	-	TRBJ1-1	TGTGCCAGCAGCTTCGGCTCATACCCGCCAGGGGCGGCGAACACTGAAGCTTTCTTT	CASSFGSYPPGAANTEAFF
TRBV7-9	-	once	TRBJ2-6	TGTGCCAGCAGCTCCCGATCAGCGGCTGGGGCCAACGTCCTGACTTTC	CASSSRSAAGANVLTF
TRBV27	TRBD1	-	TRBJ2-3	TGTGCCAGCAGTTTTTGGGGACAGGGGGCCGATACGCAGTATTTT	CASSFWGQGADTQYF
TRBV10-3	-	-	TRBJ2-1	TGTGCCATCAGTCCCGTAATAGACAGGGAGGACTACAATGAGCAGTTCTTC	CAISPVIDREDYNEQFF
TRBV30	TRBD1	-	TRBJ1-2	TGTGCCTGGGGGGACAGGGCGGCCTACTATGGCTACACCTTC	CAWGDRAAYYGYTF